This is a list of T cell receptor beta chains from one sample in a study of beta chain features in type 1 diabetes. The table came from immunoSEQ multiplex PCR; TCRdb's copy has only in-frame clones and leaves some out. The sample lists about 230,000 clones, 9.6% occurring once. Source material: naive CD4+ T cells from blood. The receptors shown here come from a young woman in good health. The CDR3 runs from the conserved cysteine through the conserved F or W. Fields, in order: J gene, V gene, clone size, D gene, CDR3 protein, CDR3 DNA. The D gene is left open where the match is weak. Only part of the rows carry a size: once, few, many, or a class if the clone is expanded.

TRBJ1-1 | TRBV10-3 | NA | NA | CAISAPENTEAFF | TGTGCCATCAGTGCTCCAGAGAACACTGAAGCTTTCTTT
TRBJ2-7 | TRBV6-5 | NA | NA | CASSQGHLYEQYF | TGTGCCAGCAGTCAGGGACACCTCTACGAGCAGTACTTC
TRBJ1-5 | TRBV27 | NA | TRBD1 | CASRPGGLSNQPQHF | TGTGCCAGCAGGCCAGGGGGCTTGAGCAATCAGCCCCAGCATTTT
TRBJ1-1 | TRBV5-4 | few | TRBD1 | CASSLGSGGNTEAFF | TGTGCCAGCAGCTTGGGTTCAGGGGGGAACACTGAAGCTTTCTTT
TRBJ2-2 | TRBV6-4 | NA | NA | CASSPTANTGELFF | TGTGCCAGCAGCCCGACAGCGAACACCGGGGAGCTGTTTTTT
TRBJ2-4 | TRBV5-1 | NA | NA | CASSLTHGSGNIQYF | TGCGCCAGCAGCCTCACCCACGGGTCGGGAAACATTCAGTACTTC
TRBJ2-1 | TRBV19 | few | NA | CASSIAVWAYNEQFF | TGTGCCAGTAGTATAGCAGTCTGGGCGTACAATGAGCAGTTCTTC
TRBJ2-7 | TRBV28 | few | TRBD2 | CASSSVTSSYEQYF | TGTGCCAGCAGTTCGGTGACTAGCAGCTACGAGCAGTACTTC
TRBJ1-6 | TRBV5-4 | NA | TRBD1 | CASTLSMTGEAPLHF | TGTGCCAGCACCTTGTCAATGACAGGGGAAGCACCCCTCCACTTT
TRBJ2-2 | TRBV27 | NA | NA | CASSLFLTGELFF | TGTGCCAGCAGTTTATTTTTAACCGGGGAGCTGTTTTTT
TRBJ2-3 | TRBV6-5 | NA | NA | CASRRGPADTQYF | TGTGCCAGCAGGCGGGGCCCAGCAGATACGCAGTATTTT
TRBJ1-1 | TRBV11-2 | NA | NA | CASSLVGGVRNTEAFF | TGTGCCAGCAGCTTAGTGGGGGGAGTGCGGAACACTGAAGCTTTCTTT
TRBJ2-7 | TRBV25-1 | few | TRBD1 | CASSPGQTTYEQYF | TGTGCCAGCAGCCCGGGACAGACAACCTACGAGCAGTACTTC
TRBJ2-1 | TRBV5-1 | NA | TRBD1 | CASSLAPAGTGYNEQFF | TGCGCCAGCAGCTTGGCCCCGGCAGGGACAGGGTACAATGAGCAGTTCTTC
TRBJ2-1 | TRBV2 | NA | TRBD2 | CASSALADYNEQFF | TGTGCCAGCAGTGCCCTAGCGGACTACAATGAGCAGTTCTTC
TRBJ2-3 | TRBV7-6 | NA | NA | CASSRQSGTDTQYF | TGTGCCAGCAGCCGACAGTCCGGCACAGATACGCAGTATTTT
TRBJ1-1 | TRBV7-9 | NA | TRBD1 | CASSSGTGGGQGQAFF | TGTGCCAGCAGCTCCGGGACAGGGGGCGGCCAGGGCCAAGCTTTCTTT
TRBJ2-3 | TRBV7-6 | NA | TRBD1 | CASSRPGTGFLNTQYF | TGTGCCAGCAGCCGACCAGGGACAGGGTTTTTAAATACGCAGTATTTT
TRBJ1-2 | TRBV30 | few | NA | CAWAHGGYTF | TGTGCCTGGGCTCACGGGGGCTACACCTTC
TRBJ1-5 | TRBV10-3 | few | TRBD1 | CAISDYPRDRGNQPQHF | TGTGCCATCAGCGACTACCCCCGGGACAGGGGTAATCAGCCCCAGCATTTT
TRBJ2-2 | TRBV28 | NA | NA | CASSLPGDLAGELFF | TGTGCCAGCAGTTTGCCAGGGGATCTCGCCGGGGAGCTGTTTTTT
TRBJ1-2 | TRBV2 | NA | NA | CASGLDRINYGYTF | TGTGCCAGCGGACTGGACAGAATTAACTATGGCTACACCTTC
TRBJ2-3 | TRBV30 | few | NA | CAWSVLDTQYF | TGTGCCTGGAGTGTACTTGATACGCAGTATTTT
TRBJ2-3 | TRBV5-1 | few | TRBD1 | CASSLRQGTDTQYF | TGCGCCAGCAGCTTGAGACAGGGAACAGATACGCAGTATTTT
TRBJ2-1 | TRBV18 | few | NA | CASSPRGLEQFF | TGTGCCAGCTCACCTAGAGGGCTGGAGCAGTTCTTC
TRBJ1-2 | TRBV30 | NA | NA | CAWSDPGSPYYGYTF | TGTGCCTGGAGTGACCCAGGGTCCCCATACTATGGCTACACCTTC
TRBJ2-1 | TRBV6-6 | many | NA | CASRGRNEQFF | TGTGCCAGCAGGGGGCGGAATGAGCAGTTCTTC
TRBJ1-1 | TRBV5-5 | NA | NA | CASSLGIPGTEAFF | TGTGCCAGCAGCTTGGGTATACCGGGCACTGAAGCTTTCTTT
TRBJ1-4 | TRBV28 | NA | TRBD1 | CASIGGDRGRVGEKLFF | TGTGCCAGCATCGGTGGGGACAGGGGGCGGGTCGGTGAAAAACTGTTTTTT
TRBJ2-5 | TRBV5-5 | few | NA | CASSRGSLQETQYF | TGTGCCAGCAGCAGGGGGAGCCTGCAAGAGACCCAGTACTTC
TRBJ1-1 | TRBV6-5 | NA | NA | CASSYGAGLEAFF | TGTGCCAGCAGTTACGGGGCGGGGCTCGAAGCTTTCTTT
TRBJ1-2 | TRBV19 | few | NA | CASSRQTPYGYTF | TGTGCCAGTAGCAGACAGACCCCCTATGGCTACACCTTC
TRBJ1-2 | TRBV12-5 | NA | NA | CASGSRAGYTF | TGTGCTAGTGGATCCAGGGCGGGCTACACCTTC
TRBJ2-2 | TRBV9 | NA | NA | CASSVGPNTGELFF | TGTGCCAGCAGCGTAGGGCCGAACACCGGGGAGCTGTTTTTT
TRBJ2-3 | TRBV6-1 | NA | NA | CASSVTFGGSTDTQYF | TGTGCCAGCAGTGTCACCTTTGGCGGCTCCACAGATACGCAGTATTTT
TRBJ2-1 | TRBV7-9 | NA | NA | CASSYSRFRRAYNEQFF | TGTGCCAGCAGCTACTCAAGGTTCCGCCGGGCCTACAATGAGCAGTTCTTC
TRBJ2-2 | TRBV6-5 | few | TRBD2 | CASSYSLAGRGGELFF | TGTGCCAGCAGTTACTCTCTAGCGGGAAGGGGCGGGGAGCTGTTTTTT
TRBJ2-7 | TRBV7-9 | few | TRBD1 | CASSLGTGSYEQYF | TGTGCCAGCAGCTTAGGGACAGGATCCTACGAGCAGTACTTC
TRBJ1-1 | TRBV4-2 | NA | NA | CASSWTANTEAFF | TGTGCCAGCAGCTGGACTGCGAACACTGAAGCTTTCTTT
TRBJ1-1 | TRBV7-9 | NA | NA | CASSHALTANTEAFF | TGTGCCAGCAGCCACGCATTAACAGCGAACACTGAAGCTTTCTTT
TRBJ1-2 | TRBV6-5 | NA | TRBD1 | CASSSRDRGEGYGYTF | TGTGCCAGCAGTTCCCGGGACAGGGGGGAAGGCTATGGCTACACCTTC
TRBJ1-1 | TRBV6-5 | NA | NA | CASSPGTHTEASF | TGTGCCAGCAGTCCCGGGACACACACTGAAGCTTCCTTT
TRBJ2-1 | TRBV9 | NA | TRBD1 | CASSATGQGANNEQFF | TGTGCCAGCAGCGCCACCGGACAGGGGGCAAACAATGAGCAGTTCTTC
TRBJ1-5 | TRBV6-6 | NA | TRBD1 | CASSKNRDRNQPQHF | TGTGCCAGCAGCAAAAACCGGGACAGAAATCAGCCCCAGCATTTT
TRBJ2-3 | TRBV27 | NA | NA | CASTARGGGTDTQYF | TGTGCCAGTACTGCTAGGGGTGGCGGCACAGATACGCAGTATTTT
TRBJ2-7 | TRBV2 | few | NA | CASSGESYEQYF | TGTGCCAGCAGTGGCGAGTCCTACGAGCAGTACTTC
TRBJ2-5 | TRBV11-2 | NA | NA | CASSSLSAHRVRGTQYF | TGTGCCAGCAGCTCCCTCTCCGCGCACCGGGTCCGGGGGACCCAGTACTTC
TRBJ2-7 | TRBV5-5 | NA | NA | CASSFSWEQYF | TGTGCCAGCAGCTTTAGCTGGGAGCAGTACTTC
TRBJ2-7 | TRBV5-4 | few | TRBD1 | CASSRQGGYEQYF | TGTGCCAGCAGCCGACAGGGGGGTTACGAGCAGTACTTC